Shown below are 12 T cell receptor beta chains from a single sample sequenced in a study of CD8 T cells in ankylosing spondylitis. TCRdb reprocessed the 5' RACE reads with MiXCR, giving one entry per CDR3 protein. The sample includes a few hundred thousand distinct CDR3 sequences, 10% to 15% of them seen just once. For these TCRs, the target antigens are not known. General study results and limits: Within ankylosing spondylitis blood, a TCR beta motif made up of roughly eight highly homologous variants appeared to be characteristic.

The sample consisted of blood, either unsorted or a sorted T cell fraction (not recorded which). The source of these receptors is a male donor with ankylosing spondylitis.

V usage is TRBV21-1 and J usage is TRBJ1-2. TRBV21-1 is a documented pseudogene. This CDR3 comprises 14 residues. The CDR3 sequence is CASTKERGNHGYTF. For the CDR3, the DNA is TGTGCCAGCACTAAGGAACGGGGTAACCATGGCTACACCTTC.

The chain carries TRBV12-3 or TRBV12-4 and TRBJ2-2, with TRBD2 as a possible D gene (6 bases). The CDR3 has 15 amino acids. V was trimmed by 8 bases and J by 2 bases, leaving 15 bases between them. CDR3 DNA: TGTGCCAGCTTCCGGGGGACGGCAAACACCGGGGAGCTGTTTTTT. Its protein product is CASFRGTANTGELFF.

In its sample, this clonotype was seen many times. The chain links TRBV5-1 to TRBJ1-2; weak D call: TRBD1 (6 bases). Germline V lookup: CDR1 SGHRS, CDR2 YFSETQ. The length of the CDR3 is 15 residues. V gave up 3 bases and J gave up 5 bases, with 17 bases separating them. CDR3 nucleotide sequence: TGCGCCAGCAGCTCGGACAGCCCGCCCCGTTATGGCTACACCTTC. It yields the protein CASSSDSPPRYGYTF.

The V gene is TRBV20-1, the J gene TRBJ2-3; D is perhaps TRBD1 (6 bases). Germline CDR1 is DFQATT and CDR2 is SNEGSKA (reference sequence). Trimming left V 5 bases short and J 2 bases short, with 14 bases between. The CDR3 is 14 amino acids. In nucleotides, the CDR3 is TGCAGTGCTTCAAACAGGGAACCCACAGATACGCAGTATTTT. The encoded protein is CSASNREPTDTQYF.

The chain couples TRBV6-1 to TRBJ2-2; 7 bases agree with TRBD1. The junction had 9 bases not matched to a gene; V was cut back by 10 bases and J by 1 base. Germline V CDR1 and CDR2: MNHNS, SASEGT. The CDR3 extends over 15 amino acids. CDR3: CATSSGQRNTGELFF. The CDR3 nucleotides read TGTGCCACCTCCTCGGGACAGAGGAACACCGGGGAGCTGTTTTTT.

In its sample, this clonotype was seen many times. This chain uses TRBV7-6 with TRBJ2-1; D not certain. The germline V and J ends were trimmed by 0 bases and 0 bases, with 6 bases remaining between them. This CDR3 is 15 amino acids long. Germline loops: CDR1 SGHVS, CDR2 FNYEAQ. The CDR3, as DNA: TGTGCCAGCAGCTTAGCGGTTAGCTCCTACAATGAGCAGTTCTTC. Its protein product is CASSLAVSSYNEQFF.

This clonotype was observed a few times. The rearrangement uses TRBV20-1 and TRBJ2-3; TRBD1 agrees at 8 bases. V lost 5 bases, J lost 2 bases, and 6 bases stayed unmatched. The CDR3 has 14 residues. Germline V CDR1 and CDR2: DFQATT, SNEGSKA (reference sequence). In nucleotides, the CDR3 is TGCAGTGCTTGGGACAGGCCCCCCACAGATACGCAGTATTTT. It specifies CSAWDRPPTDTQYF.

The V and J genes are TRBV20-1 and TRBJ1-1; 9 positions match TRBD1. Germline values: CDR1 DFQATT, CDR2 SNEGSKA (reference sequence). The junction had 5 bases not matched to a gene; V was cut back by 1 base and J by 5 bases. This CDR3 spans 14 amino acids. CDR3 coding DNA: TGCAGTGCTAGAGTGGGACAGGGAGCTACTGAAGCTTTCTTT. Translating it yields CSARVGQGATEAFF.

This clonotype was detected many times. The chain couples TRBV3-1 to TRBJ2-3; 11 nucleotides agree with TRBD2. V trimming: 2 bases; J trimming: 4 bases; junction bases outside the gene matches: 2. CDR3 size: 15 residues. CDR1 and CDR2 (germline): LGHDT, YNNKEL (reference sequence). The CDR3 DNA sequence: TGTGCCAGCAGCCAAATAGCGGGAGGGGCAGATACGCAGTATTTT. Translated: CASSQIAGGADTQYF.

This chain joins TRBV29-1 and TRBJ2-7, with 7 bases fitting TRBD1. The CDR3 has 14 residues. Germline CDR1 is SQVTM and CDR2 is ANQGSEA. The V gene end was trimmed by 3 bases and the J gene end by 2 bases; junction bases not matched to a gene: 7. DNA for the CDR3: TGCAGCGTTGAGATAGGGGGCGAGACCTACGAGCAGTACTTC. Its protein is CSVEIGGETYEQYF.

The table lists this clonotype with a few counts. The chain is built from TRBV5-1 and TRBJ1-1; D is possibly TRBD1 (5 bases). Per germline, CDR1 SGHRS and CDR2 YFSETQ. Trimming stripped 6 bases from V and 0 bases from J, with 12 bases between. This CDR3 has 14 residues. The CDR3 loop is CASKPEGMNTEAFF. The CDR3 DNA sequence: TGCGCCAGCAAACCGGAGGGGATGAACACTGAAGCTTTCTTT. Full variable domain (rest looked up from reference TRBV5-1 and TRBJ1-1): KAGVTQTPRYLIKTRGQQVTLSCSPISGHRSVSWYQQTPGQGLQFLFEYFSETQRNKGNFPGRFSGRQFSNSRSEMNVSTLELGDSALYLCASKPEGMNTEAFFGQGTRLTVV.

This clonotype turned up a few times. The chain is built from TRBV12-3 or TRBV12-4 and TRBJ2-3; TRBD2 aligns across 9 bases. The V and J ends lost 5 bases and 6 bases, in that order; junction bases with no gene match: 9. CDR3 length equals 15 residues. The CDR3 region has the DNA TGTGCCAGCAGTCCTAGCGGGACCCTGACCGATACGCAGTATTTT. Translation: CASSPSGTLTDTQYF.